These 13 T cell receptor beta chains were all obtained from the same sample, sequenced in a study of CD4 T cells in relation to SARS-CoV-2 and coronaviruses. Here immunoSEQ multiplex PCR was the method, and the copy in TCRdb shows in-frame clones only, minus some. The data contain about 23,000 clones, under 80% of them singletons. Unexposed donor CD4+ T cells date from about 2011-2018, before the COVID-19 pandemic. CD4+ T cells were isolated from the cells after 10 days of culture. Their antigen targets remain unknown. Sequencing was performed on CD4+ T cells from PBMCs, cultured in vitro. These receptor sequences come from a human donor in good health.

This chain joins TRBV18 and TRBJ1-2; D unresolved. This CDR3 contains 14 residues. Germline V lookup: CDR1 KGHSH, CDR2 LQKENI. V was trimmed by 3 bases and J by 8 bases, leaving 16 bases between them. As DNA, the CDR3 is TGTGCCAGCTCACCTAAAGACCTCGGTGGGGGCTACACCTTC. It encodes CASSPKDLGGGYTF.

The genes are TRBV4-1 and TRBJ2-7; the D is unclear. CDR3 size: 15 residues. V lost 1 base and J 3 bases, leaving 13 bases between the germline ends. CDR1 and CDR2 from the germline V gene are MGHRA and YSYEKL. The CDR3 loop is CASSQGPLVIYEQYF. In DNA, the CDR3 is TGCGCCAGCAGCCAAGGCCCGCTAGTTATCTACGAGCAGTACTTC.

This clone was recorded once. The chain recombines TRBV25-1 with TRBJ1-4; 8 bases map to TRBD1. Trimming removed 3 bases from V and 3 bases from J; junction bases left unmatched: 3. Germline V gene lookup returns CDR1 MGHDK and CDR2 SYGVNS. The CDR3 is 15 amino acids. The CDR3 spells CASSEDRAANEKLFF. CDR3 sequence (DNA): TGTGCCAGCAGTGAGGACAGGGCTGCTAATGAAAAACTGTTTTTT.

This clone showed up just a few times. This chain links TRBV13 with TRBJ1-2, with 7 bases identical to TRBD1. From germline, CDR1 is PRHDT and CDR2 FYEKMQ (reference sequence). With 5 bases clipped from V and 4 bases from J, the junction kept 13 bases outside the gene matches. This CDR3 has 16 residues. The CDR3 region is CASSRQVTGFTYGYTF. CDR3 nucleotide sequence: TGTGCCAGCAGCCGCCAAGTGACAGGGTTTACCTATGGCTACACCTTC.

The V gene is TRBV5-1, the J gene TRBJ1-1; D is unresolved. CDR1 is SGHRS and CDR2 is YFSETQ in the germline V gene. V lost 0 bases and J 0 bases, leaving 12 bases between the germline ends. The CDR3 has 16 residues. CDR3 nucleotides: TGCGCCAGCAGCTTGGCCTTGCAAGACGTGAACACTGAAGCTTTCTTT. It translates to CASSLALQDVNTEAFF.

This CDR3 reads CASSRTETQYF. CDR3 in DNA: TGTGCCAGCAGTCGCACGGAGACCCAGTACTTC. The rearrangement joins TRBV6-2 or TRBV6-3 to TRBJ2-5; no clear D. CDR3 length: 11 residues. V shed 5 bases and J shed 5 bases, with 6 bases lying between them. Per the germline V gene, CDR1 is MNHEY and CDR2 is SVGEGT.

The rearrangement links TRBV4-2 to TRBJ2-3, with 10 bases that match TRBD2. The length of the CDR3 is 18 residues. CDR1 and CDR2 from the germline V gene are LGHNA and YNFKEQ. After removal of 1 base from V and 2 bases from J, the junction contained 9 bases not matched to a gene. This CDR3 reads CASSQGGSSGSTTDTQYF. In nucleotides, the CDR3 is TGTGCCAGCAGCCAAGGAGGTTCTAGCGGGAGCACCACAGATACGCAGTATTTT.

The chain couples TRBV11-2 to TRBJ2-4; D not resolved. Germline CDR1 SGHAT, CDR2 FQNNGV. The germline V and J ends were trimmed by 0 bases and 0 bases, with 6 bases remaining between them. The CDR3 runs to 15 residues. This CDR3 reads CASSLEVLAKNIQYF. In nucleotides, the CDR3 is TGTGCCAGCAGCTTAGAGGTATTAGCCAAAAACATTCAGTACTTC.

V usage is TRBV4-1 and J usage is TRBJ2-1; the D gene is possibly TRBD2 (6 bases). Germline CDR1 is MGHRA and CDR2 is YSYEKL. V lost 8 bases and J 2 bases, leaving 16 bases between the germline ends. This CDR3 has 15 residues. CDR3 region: CASAPSSATYNEQFF. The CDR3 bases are TGCGCCAGCGCCCCCTCTAGCGCCACCTACAATGAGCAGTTCTTC.

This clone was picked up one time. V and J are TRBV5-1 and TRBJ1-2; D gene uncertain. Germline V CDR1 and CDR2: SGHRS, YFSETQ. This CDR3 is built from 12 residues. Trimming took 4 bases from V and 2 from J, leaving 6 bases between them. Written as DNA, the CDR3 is TGCGCCAGCAGCGGGGAGAACTATGGCTACACCTTC. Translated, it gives CASSGENYGYTF.

The CDR3 bases are TGTGCCACCAACCCGACTAGCGGGAGGGCGAACACCGGGGAGCTGTTTTTT. Protein sequence: CATNPTSGRANTGELFF. The J gene is TRBJ2-2, the V gene TRBV7-6; 14 bases are shared with TRBD2. V dropped 10 bases and J dropped 0; count of bases not matched to a gene: 7. Germline V CDR1 and CDR2: SGHVS, FNYEAQ. The CDR3 is 17 amino acids. The variable domain in full, with the rest retrieved from reference TRBV7-6 and TRBJ2-2, is GAGVSQSPRYKVTKRGQDVALRCDPISGHVSLYWYRQALGQGPEFLTYFNYEAQQDKSGLPNDRFSAERPEGSISTLTIQRTEQRDSAMYRCATNPTSGRANTGELFFGEGSRLTVL.

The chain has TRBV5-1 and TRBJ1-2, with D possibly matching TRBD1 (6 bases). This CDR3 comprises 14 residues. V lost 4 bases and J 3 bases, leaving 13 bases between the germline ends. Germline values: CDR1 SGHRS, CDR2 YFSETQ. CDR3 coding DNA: TGCGCCAGCAGCCAAACGGACAGATACTATGGCTACACCTTC. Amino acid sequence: CASSQTDRYYGYTF.

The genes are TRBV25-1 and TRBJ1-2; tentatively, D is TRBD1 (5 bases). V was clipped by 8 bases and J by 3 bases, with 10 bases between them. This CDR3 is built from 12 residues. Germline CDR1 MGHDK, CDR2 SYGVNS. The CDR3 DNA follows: TGTGCCAGCCGGGGGTTGGACTATGGCTACACCTTC. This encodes CASRGLDYGYTF.